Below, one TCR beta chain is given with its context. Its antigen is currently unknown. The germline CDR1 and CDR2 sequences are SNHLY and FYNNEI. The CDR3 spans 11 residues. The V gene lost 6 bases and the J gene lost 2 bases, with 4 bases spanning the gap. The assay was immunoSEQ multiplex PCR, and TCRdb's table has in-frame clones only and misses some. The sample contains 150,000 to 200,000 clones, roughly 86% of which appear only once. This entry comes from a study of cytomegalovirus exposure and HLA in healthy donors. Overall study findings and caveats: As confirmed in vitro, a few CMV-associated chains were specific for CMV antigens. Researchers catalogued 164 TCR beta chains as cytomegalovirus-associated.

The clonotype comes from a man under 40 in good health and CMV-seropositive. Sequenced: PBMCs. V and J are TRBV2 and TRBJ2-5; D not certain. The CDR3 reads CASSQQETQYF. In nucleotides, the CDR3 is TGTGCCAGCAGCCAACAAGAGACCCAGTACTTC.